This T cell receptor (beta chain) appears in the sequencing data of a study of T cell repertoires in cytomegalovirus infection. This clonotype was picked up a small number of times. Its antigen is as yet unknown. Via MiXCR, TCRdb re-called the reads, giving one row per CDR3 protein. This table holds just under 500,000 distinct CDR3 sequences, 25% to 35% found once. This clonotype was sampled from a human donor in good health (CMV status not recorded). Some clones in this sample may be carry-over from other donors' samples. This sample comprised cultured PBMCs, obtained from culture after CMV antigen stimulation.

The chain's CDR3 is CASSLKWTGELFF. DNA of the CDR3: TGTGCCAGCAGCTTAAAGTGGACCGGGGAGCTGTTTTTT. The V and J genes are TRBV7-2 and TRBJ2-2; D gene uncertain. In germline, CDR1 is SGHTA, CDR2 FQGNSA. V lost 2 bases, J lost 5 bases, and 6 bases lay in between. This CDR3 contains 13 residues.